The entry that follows covers one TCR beta chain sequence. Its target is not known. An absence of ophthalmopathy progression within 18 months meant stable Graves' hyperthyroidism. This sample is part of a study of T cells in Graves' hyperthyroidism and ophthalmopathy. Study results and limitations: Clonotypes that were expanded in thyroid above 0.001 mostly appeared in blood too. Researchers report that a 13 V-J model separated ophthalmopathy from stable hyperthyroidism. Prediction of ophthalmopathy progression came a median roughly 6.4 months pre-onset.

Amplification yielded TCR beta CDR3 regions, with RNA transcripts as the source. The HTBI primer set was used in a first-round RT-PCR of the TCR CDR3. TCRdb itself ran the multiplex PCR reads through MiXCR, one entry per CDR3 protein. The sample comprises 400,000 to 500,000 distinct CDR3 sequences, roughly 15% of which are singletons, and 5% to 6% rests with the top ten. This CDR3 is built from 19 residues. With V trimmed by 8 bases and J by 1 base, 22 bases remained unmatched. This TCR came from a woman between 18 and 30 years old with Graves' hyperthyroidism. J is TRBJ1-1 and V is TRBV12-3 or TRBV12-4, with 7 positions matching TRBD1. Specimen: blood. Here the CDR3 reads CASSQFFDREGVRNTEAFF. The CDR3 DNA sequence: TGTGCCAGCTCACAATTTTTCGACAGGGAAGGGGTTCGGAACACTGAAGCTTTCTTT.